This is a list of T cell receptor beta chains from one sample in a study of PD-L1 blockade in urothelial cancer. Data came from immunoSEQ multiplex PCR; TCRdb stores just in-frame clones and leaves some out. The data hold fewer than 95,000 clones, with 84% observed a single time. This sample comprised PBMCs, obtained around atezolizumab (anti-PD-L1) treatment. All receptors come from a man aged 60-69 years with urothelial cancer. The CDR3 runs from the conserved cysteine through the conserved F or W. D genes are given only for firm matches. Expanded clones are given a class, and other clones once, few, many or no size at all.

>TRBD1|TRBJ1-2|TRBV11-2|NA
CASSLDGTGRYGYTF
TGTGCCAGCAGCTTAGATGGGACAGGGCGGTATGGCTACACCTTC
>NA|TRBJ1-6|TRBV25-1|few
CASSLGGNSPLHF
TGTGCCAGCAGCCTCGGGGGGAATTCACCCCTCCACTTT
>TRBD2|TRBJ2-1|TRBV4-3|once
CASSQRGPSGSYEQFF
TGCGCCAGCAGCCAACGGGGCCCTAGCGGGAGTTACGAGCAGTTCTTC
>TRBD2|TRBJ2-1|TRBV7-9|NA
CASSGTSGGAANEQFF
TGTGCCAGCAGCGGGACTAGCGGGGGGGCAGCGAATGAGCAGTTCTTC
>TRBD1|TRBJ1-6|TRBV6-6|NA
CASRRDRVNSPLHF
TGTGCCAGCAGGAGGGACAGGGTAAATTCACCCCTCCACTTT
>NA|TRBJ1-4|TRBV19|NA
CASSWGATNEKLFF
TGTGCCAGTAGCTGGGGAGCAACTAATGAAAAACTGTTTTTT
>NA|TRBJ2-1|TRBV11-2|few
CASSLDTGRNEQFF
TGTGCCAGCAGCTTAGATACAGGGCGTAATGAGCAGTTCTTC
>NA|TRBJ1-2|TRBV4-1|few
CASSLRYGREANYGYTF
TGCGCCAGCAGCCTACGATACGGACGGGAAGCTAACTATGGCTACACCTTC
>NA|TRBJ2-7|TRBV5-4|NA
CASSSPGSKAYEQYF
TGTGCCAGCAGCTCCCCGGGATCTAAGGCCTACGAGCAGTACTTC
>NA|TRBJ2-3|TRBV7-9|NA
CARRGSSTDTQYF
TGTGCCAGAAGGGGATCTAGCACAGATACGCAGTATTTT
>TRBD1|TRBJ1-5|TRBV6-1|NA
CASRPATGVYQPQHF
TGTGCCAGCAGACCAGCTACAGGGGTATATCAGCCCCAGCATTTT
>TRBD1|TRBJ1-4|TRBV28|NA
CASSLSGGMVLFF
TGTGCCAGCAGTTTATCAGGGGGCATGGTCCTGTTTTTT
>TRBD1|TRBJ1-2|TRBV5-1|few
CASSQWTGEAGYTF
TGCGCCAGCAGCCAATGGACAGGGGAGGCTGGCTACACCTTC
>TRBD1|TRBJ2-1|TRBV2|NA
CASGSGTGGHNEQFF
TGTGCCAGCGGCTCCGGGACAGGGGGCCACAATGAGCAGTTCTTC
>NA|TRBJ1-4|TRBV4-1|NA
CASSQSGGGGEKLFF
TGCGCCAGCAGCCAGTCTGGAGGGGGGGGTGAAAAACTGTTTTTT
>NA|TRBJ2-2|TRBV7-9|NA
CASSSAGDTGELFF
TGTGCCAGCAGCTCTGCCGGGGACACCGGGGAGCTGTTTTTT
>NA|TRBJ2-7|TRBV7-9|NA
CASSLAGGRYSEQYF
TGTGCCAGCAGCTTAGCGGGGGGAAGGTACAGCGAGCAGTACTTC
>TRBD2|TRBJ2-7|TRBV19|NA
CASSTAGGPYEQYF
TGTGCCAGTAGTACAGCGGGAGGGCCGTACGAGCAGTACTTC
>TRBD2|TRBJ2-3|TRBV18|NA
CASSPLAGGGTDTQYF
TGTGCCAGCTCACCACTAGCGGGAGGCGGCACAGATACGCAGTATTTT
>NA|TRBJ2-2|TRBV9|NA
CASSVETESGELFF
TGTGCCAGCAGCGTCGAGACTGAATCCGGGGAGCTGTTTTTT
>TRBD2|TRBJ2-7|TRBV7-9|NA
CASSSPLRGTSASYEQYF
TGTGCCAGCAGCTCGCCCTTAAGAGGGACTAGCGCCTCCTACGAGCAGTACTTC
>TRBD1|TRBJ2-3|TRBV19|once
CASSMGQLSTDTQYF
TGTGCCAGTAGTATGGGACAGCTTAGCACAGATACGCAGTATTTT
>TRBD2|TRBJ2-5|TRBV7-9|NA
CASSLSSGAFKETQYF
TGTGCCAGCAGCTTATCTAGCGGGGCATTTAAAGAGACCCAGTACTTC
>TRBD1|TRBJ2-1|TRBV7-2|NA
CASSLNSGQLYNEQFF
TGTGCCAGCAGCTTAAATTCGGGACAGTTATACAATGAGCAGTTCTTC
>TRBD1|TRBJ2-7|TRBV6-5|NA
CATLTRDRGRDEQYF
TGTGCCACCCTTACCCGGGACAGGGGCCGGGACGAGCAGTACTTC
>NA|TRBJ1-6|TRBV7-8|NA
CASSLGSRGLHSPLHF
TGTGCCAGCAGCTTAGGGTCTAGGGGCCTCCATTCACCCCTCCACTTT
>NA|TRBJ1-3|TRBV4-1|NA
CASSQDGPSGNTIYF
TGCGCCAGCAGCCAAGATGGGCCCTCTGGAAACACCATATATTTT
>TRBD2|TRBJ2-1|TRBV9|NA
CASSVGLAGNNEQFF
TGTGCCAGCAGCGTAGGACTAGCGGGAAACAATGAGCAGTTCTTC
>NA|TRBJ1-1|TRBV6-1|NA
CASSAGTSVRKAFF
TGTGCCAGCAGTGCCGGGACATCAGTCAGAAAAGCTTTCTTT
>NA|TRBJ2-5|TRBV5-1|NA
CASSRYRESITRETQYF
TGCGCCAGCAGCCGATATCGGGAGTCTATCACACGAGAGACCCAGTACTTC
>TRBD2|TRBJ2-1|TRBV5-1|NA
CASSWGGLAINNEQFF
TGCGCCAGCAGCTGGGGGGGACTAGCGATTAACAATGAGCAGTTCTTC
>NA|TRBJ1-5|TRBV6-1|NA
CASSEAPGNQPQHF
TGTGCCAGCAGTGAGGCTCCAGGCAATCAGCCCCAGCATTTT
>TRBD1|TRBJ2-5|TRBV27|NA
CASSRQGWETQYF
TGTGCCAGCAGTAGACAGGGCTGGGAGACCCAGTACTTC
>NA|TRBJ1-1|TRBV5-1|NA
CASSLGGANTEAFF
TGCGCCAGCAGCTTGGGGGGCGCGAACACTGAAGCTTTCTTT
>NA|TRBJ2-7|TRBV18|NA
CASSPGRGAYEQYF
TGTGCCAGCTCACCCGGGCGGGGCGCTTACGAGCAGTACTTC
>TRBD2|TRBJ2-7|TRBV9|NA
CASSVGLAGEREQYF
TGTGCCAGCAGCGTAGGACTAGCGGGAGAGCGGGAGCAGTACTTC
>NA|TRBJ1-5|TRBV30|few
CAWSYGDFQPQHF
TGTGCCTGGAGTTACGGGGATTTCCAGCCCCAGCATTTT
>TRBD1|TRBJ2-2|TRBV7-2|NA
CASSLTGAGELFF
TGTGCCAGCAGCTTAACAGGGGCCGGGGAGCTGTTTTTT
>NA|TRBJ2-5|TRBV10-3|NA
CAISVGGEETQYF
TGTGCCATCAGTGTCGGCGGGGAAGAGACCCAGTACTTC
>TRBD1|TRBJ1-2|TRBV5-1|NA
CASSLTRDRVGYGYTF
TGCGCCAGCAGCTTGACAAGGGACAGGGTGGGCTATGGCTACACCTTC
>NA|TRBJ1-4|TRBV30|NA
CAWSAHPLRRTNEKLFF
TGTGCCTGGAGTGCACATCCCCTTAGGCGGACTAATGAAAAACTGTTTTTT
>TRBD2|TRBJ2-7|TRBV29-1|few
CSVGVAGGPRAYEQYF
TGCAGCGTTGGAGTAGCGGGAGGGCCTAGAGCCTACGAGCAGTACTTC
>TRBD1|TRBJ1-1|TRBV5-1|NA
CASSLEAGGTEAFF
TGCGCCAGCAGCTTAGAGGCAGGGGGCACTGAAGCTTTCTTT
>TRBD1|TRBJ1-6|TRBV5-4|NA
CASSLDRVNSPLHF
TGTGCCAGCAGCTTAGACAGGGTTAACTCACCCCTCCACTTT
>TRBD1|TRBJ2-7|TRBV18|NA
CASSDSVGQGVRYF
TGTGCCAGCTCAGACTCCGTGGGACAGGGGGTCAGGTACTTC
>TRBD2|TRBJ2-5|TRBV5-4|NA
CASSKREGFQETQYF
TGTGCCAGCAGCAAGCGGGAGGGATTCCAAGAGACCCAGTACTTC
>TRBD1|TRBJ2-7|TRBV5-1|once
CASSSTGTGAYEQYF
TGCGCCAGCAGCTCGACCGGGACAGGGGCCTACGAGCAGTACTTC
>NA|TRBJ2-3|TRBV5-1|NA
CASSLSTSGTDTQYF
TGCGCCAGCAGCTTGTCGACTAGTGGCACAGATACGCAGTATTTT
>TRBD2|TRBJ2-7|TRBV4-1|NA
CASSQRREGRSSYEQYF
TGCGCCAGCAGCCAGCGGCGGGAGGGCCGAAGTTCCTACGAGCAGTACTTC
>TRBD1|TRBJ2-7|TRBV19|few
CASSLQGAGTYEQYF
TGTGCCAGTAGTCTTCAGGGGGCGGGAACCTACGAGCAGTACTTC
>NA|TRBJ1-6|TRBV5-4|few
CASSLGQGHSPLHF
TGTGCCAGCAGCTTGGGGCAGGGCCATTCACCCCTCCACTTT
>NA|TRBJ1-6|TRBV7-2|NA
CASSSGGGFSYNSPLHF
TGTGCCAGCAGCAGCGGCGGGGGGTTCTCCTATAATTCACCCCTCCACTTT
>TRBD1|TRBJ1-5|TRBV25-1|NA
CASSMTGDNQPQHF
TGTGCCAGCAGTATGACAGGGGATAATCAGCCCCAGCATTTT
>NA|TRBJ1-3|TRBV4-3|NA
CASSQGSGIAGNTIYF
TGCGCCAGCAGCCAGGGGTCTGGCATAGCGGGAAACACCATATATTTT
>TRBD1|TRBJ2-1|TRBV14|NA
CASSQGGTGAYNEQFF
TGTGCCAGCAGCCAAGGAGGGACAGGGGCGTACAATGAGCAGTTCTTC